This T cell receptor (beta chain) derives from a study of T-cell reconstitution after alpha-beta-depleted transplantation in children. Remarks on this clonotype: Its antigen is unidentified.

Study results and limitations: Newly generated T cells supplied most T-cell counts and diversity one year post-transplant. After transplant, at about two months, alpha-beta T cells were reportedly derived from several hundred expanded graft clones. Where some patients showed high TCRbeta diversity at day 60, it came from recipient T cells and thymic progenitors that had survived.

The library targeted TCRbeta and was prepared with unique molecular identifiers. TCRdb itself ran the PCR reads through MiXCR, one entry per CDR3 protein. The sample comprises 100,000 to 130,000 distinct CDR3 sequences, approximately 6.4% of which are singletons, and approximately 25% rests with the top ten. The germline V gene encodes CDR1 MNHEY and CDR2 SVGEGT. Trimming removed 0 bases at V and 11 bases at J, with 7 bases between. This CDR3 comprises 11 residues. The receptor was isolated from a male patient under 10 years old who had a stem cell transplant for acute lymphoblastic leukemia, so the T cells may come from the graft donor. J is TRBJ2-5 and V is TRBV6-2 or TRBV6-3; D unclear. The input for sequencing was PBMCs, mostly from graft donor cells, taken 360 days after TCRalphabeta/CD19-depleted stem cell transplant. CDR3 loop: CASSYSEAQYF. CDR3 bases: TGTGCCAGCAGTTACTCCGAGGCTCAGTACTTC.